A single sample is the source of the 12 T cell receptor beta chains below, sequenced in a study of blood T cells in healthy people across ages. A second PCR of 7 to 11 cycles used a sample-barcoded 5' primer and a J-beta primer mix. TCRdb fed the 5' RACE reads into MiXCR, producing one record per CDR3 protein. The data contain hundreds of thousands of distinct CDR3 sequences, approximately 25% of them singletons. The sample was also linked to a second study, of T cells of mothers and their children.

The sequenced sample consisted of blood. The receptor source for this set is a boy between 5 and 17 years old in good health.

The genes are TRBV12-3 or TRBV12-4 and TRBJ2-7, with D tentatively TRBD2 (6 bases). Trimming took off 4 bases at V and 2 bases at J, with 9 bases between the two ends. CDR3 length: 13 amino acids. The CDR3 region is CASSWGETYEQYF. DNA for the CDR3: TGTGCCAGCAGTTGGGGGGAGACCTACGAGCAGTACTTC.

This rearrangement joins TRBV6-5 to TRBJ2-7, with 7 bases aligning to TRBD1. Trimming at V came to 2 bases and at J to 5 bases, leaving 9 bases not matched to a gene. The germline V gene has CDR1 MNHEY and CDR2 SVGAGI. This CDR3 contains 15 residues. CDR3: CASSYGAGGVNEQYF. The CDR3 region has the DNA TGTGCCAGCAGTTACGGCGCAGGGGGTGTAAACGAGCAGTACTTC.

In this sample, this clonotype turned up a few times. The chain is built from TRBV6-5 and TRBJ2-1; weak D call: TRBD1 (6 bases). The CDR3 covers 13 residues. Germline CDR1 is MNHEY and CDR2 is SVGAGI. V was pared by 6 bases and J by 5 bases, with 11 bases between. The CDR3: CASSSGQHNEQFF. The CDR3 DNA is TGTGCCAGCAGCTCCGGACAGCACAATGAGCAGTTCTTC.

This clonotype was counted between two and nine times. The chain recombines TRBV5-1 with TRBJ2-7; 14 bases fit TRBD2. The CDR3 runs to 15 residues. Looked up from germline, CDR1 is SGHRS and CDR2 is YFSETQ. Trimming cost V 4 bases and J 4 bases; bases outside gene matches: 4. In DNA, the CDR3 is TGCGCCAGCAGCAACGGACTAGCGGGGGGATACGAGCAGTACTTC. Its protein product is CASSNGLAGGYEQYF.

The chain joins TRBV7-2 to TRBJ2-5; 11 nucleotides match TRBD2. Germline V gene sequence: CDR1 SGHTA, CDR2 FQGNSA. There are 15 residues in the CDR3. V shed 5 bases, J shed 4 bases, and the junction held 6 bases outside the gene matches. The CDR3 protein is CASSLSGGAVETQYF. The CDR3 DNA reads TGTGCCAGCAGCCTTAGCGGGGGGGCGGTAGAGACCCAGTACTTC.

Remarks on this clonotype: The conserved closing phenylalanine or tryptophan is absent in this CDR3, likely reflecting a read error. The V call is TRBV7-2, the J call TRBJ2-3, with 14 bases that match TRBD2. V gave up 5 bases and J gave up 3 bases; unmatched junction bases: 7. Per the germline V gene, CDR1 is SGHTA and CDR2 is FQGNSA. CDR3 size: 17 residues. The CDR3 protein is CASSPRTSGRLTDTQYS. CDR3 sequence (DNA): TGTGCCAGCAGCCCGAGGACTAGCGGGAGGTTGACAGATACGCAGTATTCT.

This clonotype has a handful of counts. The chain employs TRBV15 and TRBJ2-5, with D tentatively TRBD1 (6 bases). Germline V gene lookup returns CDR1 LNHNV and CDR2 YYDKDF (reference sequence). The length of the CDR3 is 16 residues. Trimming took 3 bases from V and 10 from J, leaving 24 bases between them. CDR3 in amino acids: CATSSSGTPLVEGQYF. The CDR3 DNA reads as TGTGCCACCAGCAGCTCCGGGACACCACTCGTTGAGGGCCAGTACTTC.

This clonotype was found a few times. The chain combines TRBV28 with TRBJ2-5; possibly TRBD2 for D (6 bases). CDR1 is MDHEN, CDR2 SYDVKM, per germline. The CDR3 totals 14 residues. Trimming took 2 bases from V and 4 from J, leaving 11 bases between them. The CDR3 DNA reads TGTGCCAGCAGTTTACCGGGAGAGGCAGAGACCCAGTACTTC. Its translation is CASSLPGEAETQYF.

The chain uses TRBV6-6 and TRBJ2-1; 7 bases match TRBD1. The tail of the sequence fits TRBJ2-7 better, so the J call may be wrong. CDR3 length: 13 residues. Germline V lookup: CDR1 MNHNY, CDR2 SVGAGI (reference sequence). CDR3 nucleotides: TGTGCCAGCAATCAAAGACAGGGCTACGAGCAGTACTTC. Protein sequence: CASNQRQGYEQYF.

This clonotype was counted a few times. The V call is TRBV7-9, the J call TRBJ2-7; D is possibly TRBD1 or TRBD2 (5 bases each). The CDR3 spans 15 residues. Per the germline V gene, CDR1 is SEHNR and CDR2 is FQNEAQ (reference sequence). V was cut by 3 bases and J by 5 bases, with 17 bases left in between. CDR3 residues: CASSLGDPDVNEQYF. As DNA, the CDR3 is TGTGCCAGCAGCTTGGGGGACCCGGACGTTAACGAGCAGTACTTC.

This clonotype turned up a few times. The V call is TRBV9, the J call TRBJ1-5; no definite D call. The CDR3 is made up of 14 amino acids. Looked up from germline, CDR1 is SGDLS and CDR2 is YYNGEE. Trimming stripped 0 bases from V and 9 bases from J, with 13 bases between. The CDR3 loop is CASSVERPRWPQHF. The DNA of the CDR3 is TGTGCCAGCAGCGTAGAACGACCCAGGTGGCCCCAGCATTTT.

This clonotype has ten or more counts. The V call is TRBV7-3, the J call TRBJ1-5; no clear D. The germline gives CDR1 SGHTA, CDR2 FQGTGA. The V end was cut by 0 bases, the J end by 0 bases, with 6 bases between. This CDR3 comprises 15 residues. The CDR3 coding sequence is TGTGCCAGCAGCTTAACCGGCGGTAGCAATCAGCCCCAGCATTTT. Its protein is CASSLTGGSNQPQHF.